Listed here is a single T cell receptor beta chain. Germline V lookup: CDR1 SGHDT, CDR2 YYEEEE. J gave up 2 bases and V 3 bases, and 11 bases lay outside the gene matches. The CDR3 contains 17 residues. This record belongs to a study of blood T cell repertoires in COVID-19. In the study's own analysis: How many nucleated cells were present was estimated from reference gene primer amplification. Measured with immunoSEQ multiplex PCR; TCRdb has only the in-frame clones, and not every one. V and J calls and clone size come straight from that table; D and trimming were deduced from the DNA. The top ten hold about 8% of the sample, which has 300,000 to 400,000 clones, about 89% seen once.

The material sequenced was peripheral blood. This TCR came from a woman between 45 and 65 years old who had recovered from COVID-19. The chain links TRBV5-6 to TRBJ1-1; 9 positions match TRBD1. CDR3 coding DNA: TGTGCCAGCAGCTACCTTAGGGACAGGGCCCTAAACACTGAAGCTTTCTTT. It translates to CASSYLRDRALNTEAFF. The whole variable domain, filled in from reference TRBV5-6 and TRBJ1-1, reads DAGVTQSPTHLIKTRGQQVTLRCSPKSGHDTVSWYQQALGQGPQFIFQYYEEEERQRGNFPDRFSGHQFPNYSSELNVNALLLGDSALYLCASSYLRDRALNTEAFFGQGTRLTVV.